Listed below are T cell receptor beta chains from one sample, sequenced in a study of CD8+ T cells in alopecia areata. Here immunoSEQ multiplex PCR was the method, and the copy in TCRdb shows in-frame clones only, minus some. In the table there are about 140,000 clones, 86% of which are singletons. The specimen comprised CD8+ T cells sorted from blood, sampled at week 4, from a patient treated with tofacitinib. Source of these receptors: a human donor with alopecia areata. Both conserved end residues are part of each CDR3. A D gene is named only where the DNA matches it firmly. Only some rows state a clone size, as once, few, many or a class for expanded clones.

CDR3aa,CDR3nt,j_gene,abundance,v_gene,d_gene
CASSRGSYEQYF,TGTGCCAGCAGCAGGGGATCCTACGAGCAGTACTTC,TRBJ2-7,NA,TRBV27,NA
CASSRNFSSYNEQFF,TGCGCCAGCAGTCGCAACTTTAGCTCCTACAATGAGCAGTTCTTC,TRBJ2-1,NA,TRBV23-1,NA
CAWRFRTGGDEQYF,TGTGCCTGGAGGTTCAGGACAGGGGGCGACGAGCAGTACTTC,TRBJ2-7,NA,TRBV30,TRBD1
CASHQGTAMNTEAFF,TGCGCCAGCCACCAGGGGACGGCGATGAACACTGAAGCTTTCTTT,TRBJ1-1,NA,TRBV5-1,NA
CAWNRYMGQEYGYTF,TGTGCCTGGAATCGGTATATGGGACAGGAATATGGCTACACCTTC,TRBJ1-2,NA,TRBV30,TRBD1
CSAGDALDYEQYF,TGCAGCGCCGGGGACGCATTGGACTACGAGCAGTACTTC,TRBJ2-7,NA,TRBV29-1,NA
CASSEGTAPEAFF,TGTGCCAGCAGTGAAGGGACAGCCCCTGAAGCTTTCTTT,TRBJ1-1,once,TRBV6-1,NA
CASSGDYANTGELFF,TGTGCCAGCAGTGGGGACTACGCGAACACCGGGGAGCTGTTTTTT,TRBJ2-2,NA,TRBV25-1,TRBD2
CSVEDFLAGGSYNEQFF,TGCAGCGTTGAAGATTTTCTAGCGGGGGGTTCCTACAATGAGCAGTTCTTC,TRBJ2-1,NA,TRBV29-1,TRBD2
CSVDGGQSFNSNQPQHF,TGCAGCGTTGATGGTGGACAGTCGTTTAATAGCAATCAGCCCCAGCATTTT,TRBJ1-5,NA,TRBV29-1,NA
CSAHSGERSYTQYF,TGCAGCGCCCATTCCGGGGAGCGGAGTTATACCCAGTATTTT,TRBJ2-3,NA,TRBV29-1,NA
CASSDTRTAPGELFF,TGTGCCAGCAGTGATACACGAACGGCCCCCGGGGAGCTGTTTTTT,TRBJ2-2,NA,TRBV2,NA
CASSPGTGIYEQYF,TGTGCCAGCAGTCCCGGGACAGGGATTTACGAGCAGTACTTC,TRBJ2-7,NA,TRBV27,TRBD1
CASSETYEQYF,TGTGCCAGCAGTGAAACGTACGAGCAGTACTTC,TRBJ2-7,NA,TRBV2,NA
CSVEDPGTGTLYEQYF,TGCAGCGTTGAAGATCCCGGGACAGGGACACTATACGAGCAGTACTTC,TRBJ2-7,NA,TRBV29-1,TRBD1
CASGTGRADTQYF,TGTGCCAGTGGGACAGGGCGAGCAGATACGCAGTATTTT,TRBJ2-3,NA,TRBV13,TRBD1
CASSSRDFSYEQYF,TGTGCCAGCAGCTCACGGGACTTCTCCTACGAGCAGTACTTC,TRBJ2-7,NA,TRBV7-9,NA
CASSWAAAPSTDTQYF,TGCGCCAGCAGCTGGGCGGCGGCCCCTAGCACAGATACGCAGTATTTT,TRBJ2-3,NA,TRBV5-1,NA
CASGLGGTEAFF,TGTGCCAGCGGCTTGGGGGGCACTGAAGCTTTCTTT,TRBJ1-1,NA,TRBV5-6,NA
CASSLSLGRTGELFF,TGCGCCAGCAGCTTGTCTCTCGGGCGGACCGGGGAGCTGTTTTTT,TRBJ2-2,NA,TRBV5-1,NA
CASSATGFRSGYTF,TGTGCCAGCAGCGCGACAGGCTTTCGGTCTGGCTACACCTTC,TRBJ1-2,NA,TRBV9,NA
CASSPLAGAYEQYF,TGTGCCAGTAGTCCTCTAGCGGGAGCTTACGAGCAGTACTTC,TRBJ2-7,NA,TRBV19,TRBD2
CAWSVPRDSIPPLHF,TGTGCCTGGAGTGTACCTAGGGATTCAATTCCACCCCTCCACTTT,TRBJ1-6,once,TRBV30,NA
CASSLKDGPNYGYTF,TGCGCCAGCAGCTTGAAGGACGGACCTAACTATGGCTACACCTTC,TRBJ1-2,NA,TRBV5-1,NA
CASSWVADTQYF,TGTGCCAGCAGTTGGGTGGCAGATACGCAGTATTTT,TRBJ2-3,NA,TRBV2,NA
CASSSYQPGAGEQYF,TGTGCCAGCAGCTCCTACCAGCCGGGGGCGGGCGAGCAGTACTTC,TRBJ2-7,NA,TRBV11-2,NA
CATSPAGVYEQYF,TGTGCCACCAGCCCAGCGGGGGTTTACGAGCAGTACTTC,TRBJ2-7,NA,TRBV15,TRBD2
CAWNPGQTNTEAFF,TGTGCCTGGAACCCGGGACAGACGAACACTGAAGCTTTCTTT,TRBJ1-1,NA,TRBV30,TRBD1
CASSQEEGPLSEQYF,TGCGCCAGCAGCCAAGAAGAGGGCCCCCTGAGCGAGCAGTACTTC,TRBJ2-7,NA,TRBV4-1,NA
CASSQPGLEYGYTF,TGCGCCAGCAGCCAGCCCGGACTGGAGTATGGCTACACCTTC,TRBJ1-2,NA,TRBV4-1,NA
CASSTGSPYNEQFF,TGCGCCAGCAGCACAGGGTCGCCCTACAATGAGCAGTTCTTC,TRBJ2-1,NA,TRBV5-1,NA
CAWSKGDFEGAFF,TGTGCCTGGAGTAAAGGCGATTTCGAGGGGGCTTTCTTT,TRBJ1-1,NA,TRBV30,NA
CSVEGDSQNTEAFF,TGCAGCGTTGAAGGGGACAGCCAGAACACTGAAGCTTTCTTT,TRBJ1-1,NA,TRBV29-1,TRBD1
CASSVGAGLNQPQHF,TGTGCCAGCAGCGTAGGGGCAGGCCTGAATCAGCCCCAGCATTTT,TRBJ1-5,NA,TRBV9,NA
CSVSTGELFF,TGCAGCGTTAGCACCGGGGAGCTGTTTTTT,TRBJ2-2,NA,TRBV29-1,NA
CACSGQGATETQYF,TGCGCCTGCAGTGGGCAGGGGGCAACAGAGACCCAGTACTTC,TRBJ2-5,NA,TRBV5-1,TRBD1
CASSSLGRGDQETQYF,TGTGCCAGCAGCTCGTTAGGGAGGGGGGACCAAGAGACCCAGTACTTC,TRBJ2-5,NA,TRBV5-4,NA
CATTGTGEESPEAFF,TGTGCCACCACAGGAACAGGGGAAGAGTCCCCTGAAGCTTTCTTT,TRBJ1-1,NA,TRBV10-3,TRBD1
CASSIQVGSLQEQFF,TGTGCCAGTAGTATCCAGGTCGGATCTTTACAGGAGCAGTTCTTC,TRBJ2-1,once,TRBV19,NA
CASSQDQGYGSGAFF,TGCGCCAGCAGCCAAGATCAGGGGTACGGGTCGGGAGCTTTCTTT,TRBJ1-1,NA,TRBV4-1,NA